This T cell receptor beta chain originates from a study of shared clonotypes between healthy human individuals. Study details: Each donor had three CD4 naive, three CD4 memory, two CD8 naive and one CD8 memory plate. Study-wide points: Sampling used blood alone; tissue repertoires probably differ. Lower generation probabilities were found for non-shared clonotypes than for those shared by all four donors.

The run depth of the assay was deep. Data came from immunoSEQ multiplex PCR; TCRdb stores just in-frame clones and leaves some out. This sample yields some 2.3 million clones, of which just over 90% are seen a single time; 0.3% to 0.4% belongs to the top ten. Regarding this clone: No antigen is known for it.

Germline V CDR1 and CDR2: SGHVS, FQNEAQ. V was shortened by 5 bases and J by 1 base, with 11 bases between the two germline ends. The CDR3 totals 14 residues. The V call is TRBV7-8, the J call TRBJ1-1; possibly TRBD1 for D (5 bases). Specimen: naive CD4+ T cells from PBMCs. Subset noted: CD45RA+ positively selected. The receptor comes from a young man in good health. Some clones in this sample may be carry-over from other donors' samples. In DNA form, the CDR3 reads TGTGCCAGCAGCCTCCGAGACAGGAACACTGAAGCTTTCTTT. Translation: CASSLRDRNTEAFF.